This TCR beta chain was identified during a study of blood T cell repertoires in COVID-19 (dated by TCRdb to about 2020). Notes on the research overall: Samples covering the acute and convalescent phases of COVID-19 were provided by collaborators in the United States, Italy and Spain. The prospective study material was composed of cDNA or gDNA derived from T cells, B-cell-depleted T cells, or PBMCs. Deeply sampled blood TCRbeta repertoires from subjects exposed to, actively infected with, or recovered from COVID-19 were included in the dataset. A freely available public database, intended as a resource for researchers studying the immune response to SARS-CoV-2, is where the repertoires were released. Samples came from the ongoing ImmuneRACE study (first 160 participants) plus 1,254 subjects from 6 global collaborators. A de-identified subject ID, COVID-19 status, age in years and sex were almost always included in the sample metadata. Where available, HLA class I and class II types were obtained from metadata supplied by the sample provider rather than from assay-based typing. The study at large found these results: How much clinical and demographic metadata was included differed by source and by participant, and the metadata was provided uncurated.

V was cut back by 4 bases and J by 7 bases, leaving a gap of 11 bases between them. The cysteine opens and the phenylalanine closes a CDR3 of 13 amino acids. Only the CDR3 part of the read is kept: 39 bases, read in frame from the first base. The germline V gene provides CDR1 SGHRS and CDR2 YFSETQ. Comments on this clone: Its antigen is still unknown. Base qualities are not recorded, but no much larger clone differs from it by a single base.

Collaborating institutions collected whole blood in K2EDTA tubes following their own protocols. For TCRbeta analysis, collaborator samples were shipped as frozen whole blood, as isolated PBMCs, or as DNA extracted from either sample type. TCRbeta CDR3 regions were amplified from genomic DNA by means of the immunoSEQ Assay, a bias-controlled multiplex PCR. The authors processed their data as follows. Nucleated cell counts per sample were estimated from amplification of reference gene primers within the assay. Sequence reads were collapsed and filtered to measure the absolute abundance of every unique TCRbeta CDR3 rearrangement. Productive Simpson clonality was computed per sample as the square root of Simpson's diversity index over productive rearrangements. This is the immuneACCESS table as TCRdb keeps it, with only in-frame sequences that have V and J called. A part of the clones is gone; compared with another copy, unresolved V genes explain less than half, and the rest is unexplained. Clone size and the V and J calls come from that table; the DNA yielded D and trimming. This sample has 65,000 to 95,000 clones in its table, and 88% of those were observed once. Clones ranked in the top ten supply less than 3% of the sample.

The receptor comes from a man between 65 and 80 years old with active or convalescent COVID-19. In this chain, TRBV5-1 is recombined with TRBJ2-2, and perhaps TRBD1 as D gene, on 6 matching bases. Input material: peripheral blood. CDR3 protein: CASSVEGGGELFF. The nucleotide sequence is TGCGCCAGCAGCGTCGAAGGGGGCGGGGAGCTGTTTTTT.